Listed below are T cell receptor beta chains from one sample, sequenced in a study of blood T cell repertoires in COVID-19. Assay: immunoSEQ multiplex PCR; the TCRdb copy retains only in-frame clones and omits some. The sample has about 110,000 clones, more than 80% seen once. Input material: peripheral blood. These TCRs come from a woman aged 60-75 years with acute or convalescent COVID-19. CDR3s include the opening cysteine and the closing phenylalanine or tryptophan. A D gene is named only where the DNA matches it firmly.

J gene | V gene | D gene | CDR3 DNA | CDR3 protein
TRBJ2-7 | TRBV28 | TRBD2 | TGTGCCAGCAGACAAGGACTAGCGGGACGCTACGAGCAGTACTTC | CASRQGLAGRYEQYF
TRBJ2-5 | TRBV12-3/TRBV12-4 | - | TGTGCCAGCACAGACAGAGGTCAAGAGACCCAGTACTTC | CASTDRGQETQYF
TRBJ1-5 | TRBV6-6 | TRBD1 | TGTGCCAGCAGTTATGGGGGACAGAATCAGCCCCAGCATTTT | CASSYGGQNQPQHF
TRBJ2-7 | TRBV21-1 | - | TGTGCCAGCAGCAAAGTGGAGAGGGCACGCCACTACGAGCAGTACTTC | CASSKVERARHYEQYF
TRBJ1-2 | TRBV13 | TRBD1 | TGTGCCAGCAGTAGGGACAGTTGGGGCTACACCTTC | CASSRDSWGYTF
TRBJ2-2 | TRBV10-2 | TRBD1 | TGCGCCAGCAATGGATCGCCCGGGACAGGGGTGACCGGGGAGCTGTTTTTT | CASNGSPGTGVTGELFF
TRBJ2-1 | TRBV27 | - | TGTGCCAGCAGTTCCGTCCTCAGGGGCGCTTACAATGAGCAGTTCTTC | CASSSVLRGAYNEQFF
TRBJ2-5 | TRBV30 | - | TGTGCCTGGAGCCGGGGGAGAGAGACCCAGTACTTC | CAWSRGRETQYF
TRBJ2-7 | TRBV2 | - | TGTGCCAGCAGTGACAACTCCTACGAGCAGTACTTC | CASSDNSYEQYF
TRBJ1-2 | TRBV27 | TRBD1 | TGTGCCAGCAGTTACCTCCGCTCGACAGGGCAATCCTATGGCTACACCTTC | CASSYLRSTGQSYGYTF
TRBJ1-1 | TRBV5-1 | - | TGCGCCAGCAGCCAGGACGGGATTCTGAGCAACACTGAAGCTTTCTTT | CASSQDGILSNTEAFF
TRBJ1-1 | TRBV3-1/TRBV3-2 | TRBD1 | TGTGCCAGCAGTCCGGTGACAGGGGGGACGTATCGGATGAACACTGAAGCTTTCTTT | CASSPVTGGTYRMNTEAFF
TRBJ2-5 | TRBV7-9 | - | TGTGCCAGCAGCTTAGGACTACCGGGGGTGGAGACCCAGTACTTC | CASSLGLPGVETQYF
TRBJ2-2 | TRBV27 | TRBD1 | TGTGCCAGCAGCCGGGACAGGGGGCGGACTAGCGGTCACGGGGAGCTGTTTTTT | CASSRDRGRTSGHGELFF